Listed below are T cell receptor beta chains from one sample, sequenced in a study of blood T cell repertoires in COVID-19. TCRdb keeps only in-frame clones here, not all; method: immunoSEQ multiplex PCR. The sample shows about 160,000 clones, more than 75% of them seen only once. Input material: peripheral blood. The source of these receptors is a man between 70 and 80 years old with acute or convalescent COVID-19. Both conserved end residues are trimmed from each CDR3.

TRBV6-5	12	TRBJ2-3	ASRTSGSTDTQY
TRBV5-1	13	TRBJ1-2	ASSFSGSLDYGYT
TRBV24-1	15	TRBJ2-7	ATSESSGTGISYEQY
TRBV19	12	TRBJ2-3	ASSMGTSTDTQY
TRBV28	10	TRBJ1-1	ASGPLNTEAF
TRBV19	12	TRBJ1-5	ASSTTGGNQPQH
TRBV6-5	12	TRBJ2-7	ASTRGRASYEQY
TRBV12-3/TRBV12-4	11	TRBJ1-1	ASSLRPGTEAF
TRBV6-6	13	TRBJ2-1	ASSPLQSSYNEQF
TRBV11-3	12	TRBJ2-5	ASSETTSAETQY
TRBV7-9	17	TRBJ1-4	ASSIYRGVARATNEKLF
TRBV14	12	TRBJ2-7	ASSIGAAVGEQY
TRBV10-3	14	TRBJ1-6	AISGAGTAALSPLH
TRBV28	11	TRBJ1-2	ASSRQGFYGYT
TRBV28	13	TRBJ1-3	ASSLGGASGNTIY
TRBV14	12	TRBJ1-6	ASSQGQINSPLH
TRBV3-1/TRBV3-2	13	TRBJ2-7	ASSQTLTRGDEQY
TRBV3-1/TRBV3-2	13	TRBJ2-1	ASSQDRGSYNEQF
TRBV7-9	12	TRBJ2-5	ASSLGAEKETQY
TRBV11-1	12	TRBJ2-7	ASSNNRASYEQY
TRBV6-2/TRBV6-3	13	TRBJ2-7	ASSFSGVSSYEQY
TRBV12-2	15	TRBJ2-3	ASRLEGTGVGTDTQY
TRBV18	14	TRBJ2-1	ASSPSGGGSYNEQF
TRBV5-1	15	TRBJ1-3	ASSLDRQGASGNTIY
TRBV5-1	15	TRBJ2-5	ASNQMGQGAPRETQY
TRBV3-1/TRBV3-2	11	TRBJ2-3	ASGSGPTDTQY
TRBV19	11	TRBJ2-7	ASSQSPLGEQY
TRBV7-2	12	TRBJ2-7	ASSFTSGTYEQY
TRBV4-1	14	TRBJ1-4	ASSQDFGTGAEKLF
TRBV9	16	TRBJ2-6	ASSRSGQGLSGANVLT
TRBV2	12	TRBJ1-2	ASSATGGLSGYT
TRBV19	13	TRBJ1-2	ASHSLGGKGYGYT
TRBV7-8	16	TRBJ1-6	ASSSGQGGRLNNSPLH